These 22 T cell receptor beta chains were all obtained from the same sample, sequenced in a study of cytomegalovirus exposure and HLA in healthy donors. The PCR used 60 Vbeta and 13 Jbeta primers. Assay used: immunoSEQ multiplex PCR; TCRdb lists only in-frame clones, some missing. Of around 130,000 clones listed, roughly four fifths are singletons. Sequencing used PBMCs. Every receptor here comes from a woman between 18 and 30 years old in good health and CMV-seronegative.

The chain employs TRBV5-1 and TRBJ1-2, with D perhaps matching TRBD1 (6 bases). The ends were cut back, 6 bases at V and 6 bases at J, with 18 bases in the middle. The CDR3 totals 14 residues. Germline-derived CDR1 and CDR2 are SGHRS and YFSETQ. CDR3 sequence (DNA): TGCGCCAGCACGCCTTCCGGACAGTTGGATGGCTACACCTTC. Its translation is CASTPSGQLDGYTF.

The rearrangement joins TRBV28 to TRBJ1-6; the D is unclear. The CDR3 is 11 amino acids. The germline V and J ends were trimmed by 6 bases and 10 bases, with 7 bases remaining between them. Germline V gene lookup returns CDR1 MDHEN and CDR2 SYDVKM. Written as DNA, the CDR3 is TGTGCCAGCAGCGGCAGGTCACCCCTCCACTTT. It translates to CASSGRSPLHF.

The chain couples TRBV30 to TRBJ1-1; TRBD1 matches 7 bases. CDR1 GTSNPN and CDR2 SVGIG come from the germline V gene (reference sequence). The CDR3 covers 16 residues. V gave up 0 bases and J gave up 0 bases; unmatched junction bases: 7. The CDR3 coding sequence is TGTGCCTGGAGTGTAAGGGGGCGCGGGATGAACACTGAAGCTTTCTTT. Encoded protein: CAWSVRGRGMNTEAFF.

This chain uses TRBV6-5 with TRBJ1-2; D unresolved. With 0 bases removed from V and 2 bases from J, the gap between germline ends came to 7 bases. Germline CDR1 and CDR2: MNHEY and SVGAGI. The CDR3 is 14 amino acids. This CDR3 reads CASSYSSSNYGYTF. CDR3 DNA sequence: TGTGCCAGCAGTTACTCGTCATCAAACTATGGCTACACCTTC.

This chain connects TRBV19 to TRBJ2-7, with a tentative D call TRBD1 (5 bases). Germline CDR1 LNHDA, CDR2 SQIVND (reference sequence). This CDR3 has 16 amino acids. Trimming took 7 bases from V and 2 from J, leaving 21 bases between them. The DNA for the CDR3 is TGTGCCAGTAATAACCGGACACATCAATACCCCTACGAGCAGTACTTC. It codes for CASNNRTHQYPYEQYF.

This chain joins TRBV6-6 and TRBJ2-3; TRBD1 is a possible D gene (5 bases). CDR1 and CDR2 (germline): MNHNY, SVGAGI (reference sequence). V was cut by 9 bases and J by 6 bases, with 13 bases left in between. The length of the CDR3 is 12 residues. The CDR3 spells CASLRGWDTQYF. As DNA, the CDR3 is TGTGCCAGTTTAAGGGGCTGGGATACGCAGTATTTT.

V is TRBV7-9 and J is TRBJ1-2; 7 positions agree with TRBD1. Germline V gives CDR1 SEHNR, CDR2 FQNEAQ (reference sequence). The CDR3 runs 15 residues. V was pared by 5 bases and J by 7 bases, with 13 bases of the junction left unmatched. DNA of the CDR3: TGTGCCAGCAGCCTAGACAGGGCCACCTCTGGTGGCTACACCTTC. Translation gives CASSLDRATSGGYTF. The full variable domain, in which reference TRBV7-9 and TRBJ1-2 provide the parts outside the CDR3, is DTGVSQNPRHKITKRGQNVTFRCDPISEHNRLYWYRQTLGQGPEFLTYFQNEAQLEKSRLLSDRFSAERPKGSFSTLEIQRTEQGDSAMYLCASSLDRATSGGYTFGSGTRLTVV.

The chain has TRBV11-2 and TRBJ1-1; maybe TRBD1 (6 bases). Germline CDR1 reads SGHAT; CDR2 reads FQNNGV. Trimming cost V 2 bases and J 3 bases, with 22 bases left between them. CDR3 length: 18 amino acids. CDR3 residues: CASSLWFVAGKGDTEAFF. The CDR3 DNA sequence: TGTGCCAGCAGCTTATGGTTTGTGGCAGGGAAGGGGGACACTGAAGCTTTCTTT.

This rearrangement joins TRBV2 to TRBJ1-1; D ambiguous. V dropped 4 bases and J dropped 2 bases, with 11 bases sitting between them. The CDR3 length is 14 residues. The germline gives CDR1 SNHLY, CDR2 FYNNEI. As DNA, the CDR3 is TGTGCCAGCAGTGTAGAAAGATTAAACACTGAAGCTTTCTTT. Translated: CASSVERLNTEAFF.

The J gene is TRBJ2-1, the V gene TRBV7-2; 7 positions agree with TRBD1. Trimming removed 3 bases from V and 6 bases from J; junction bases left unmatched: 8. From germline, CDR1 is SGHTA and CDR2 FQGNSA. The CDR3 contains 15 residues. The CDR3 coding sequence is TGTGCCAGCAGCTTCTTTAGGGGGCTTCTCAATGAGCAGTTCTTC. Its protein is CASSFFRGLLNEQFF.

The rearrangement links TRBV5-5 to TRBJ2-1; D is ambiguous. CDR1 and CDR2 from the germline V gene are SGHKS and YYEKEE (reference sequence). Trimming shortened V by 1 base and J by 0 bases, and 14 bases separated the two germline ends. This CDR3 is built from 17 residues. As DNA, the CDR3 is TGTGCCAGCAGCTTGAGCCTTCTACTCGGCTCCTACAATGAGCAGTTCTTC. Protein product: CASSLSLLLGSYNEQFF. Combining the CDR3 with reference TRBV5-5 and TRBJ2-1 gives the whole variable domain DAGVTQSPTHLIKTRGQQVTLRCSPISGHKSVSWYQQVLGQGPQFIFQYYEKEERGRGNFPDRFSARQFPNYSSELNVNALLLGDSALYLCASSLSLLLGSYNEQFFGPGTRLTVL.

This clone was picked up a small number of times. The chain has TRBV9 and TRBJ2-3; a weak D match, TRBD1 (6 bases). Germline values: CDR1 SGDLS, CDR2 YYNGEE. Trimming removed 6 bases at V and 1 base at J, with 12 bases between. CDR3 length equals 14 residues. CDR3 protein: CASNEGVRTDTQYF. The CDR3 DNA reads TGTGCCAGCAACGAGGGGGTGCGCACAGATACGCAGTATTTT.

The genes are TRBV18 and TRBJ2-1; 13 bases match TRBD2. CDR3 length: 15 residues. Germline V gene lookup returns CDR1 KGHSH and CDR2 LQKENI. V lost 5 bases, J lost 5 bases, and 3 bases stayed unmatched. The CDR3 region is CASSGLAGADNEQFF. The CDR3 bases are TGTGCCAGCTCAGGACTAGCGGGGGCCGACAATGAGCAGTTCTTC.

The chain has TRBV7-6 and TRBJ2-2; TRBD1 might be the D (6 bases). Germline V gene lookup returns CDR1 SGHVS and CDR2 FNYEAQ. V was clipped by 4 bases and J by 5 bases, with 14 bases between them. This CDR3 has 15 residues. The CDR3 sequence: CASSSLQGGTGELFF. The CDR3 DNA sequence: TGTGCCAGCAGCTCACTACAGGGCGGAACCGGGGAGCTGTTTTTT.

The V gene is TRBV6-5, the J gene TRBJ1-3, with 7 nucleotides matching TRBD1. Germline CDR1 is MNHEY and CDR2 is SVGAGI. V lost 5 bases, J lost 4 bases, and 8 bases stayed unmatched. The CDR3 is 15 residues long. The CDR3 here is CASSVDRARGNTIYF. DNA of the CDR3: TGTGCCAGCAGTGTTGACAGGGCGCGGGGAAACACCATATATTTT.

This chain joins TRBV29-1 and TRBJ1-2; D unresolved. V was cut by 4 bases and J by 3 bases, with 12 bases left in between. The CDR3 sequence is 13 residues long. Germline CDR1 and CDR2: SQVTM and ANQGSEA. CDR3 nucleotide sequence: TGCAGCGTTGCCGTCGGGGTAGACTATGGCTACACCTTC. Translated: CSVAVGVDYGYTF.

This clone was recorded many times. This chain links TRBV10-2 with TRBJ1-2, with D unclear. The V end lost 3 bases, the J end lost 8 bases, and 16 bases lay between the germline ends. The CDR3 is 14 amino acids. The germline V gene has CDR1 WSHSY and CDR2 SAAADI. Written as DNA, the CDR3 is TGCGCCAGCAGTGACAACCGGGTTAGACGAGGCTACACCTTC. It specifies CASSDNRVRRGYTF.

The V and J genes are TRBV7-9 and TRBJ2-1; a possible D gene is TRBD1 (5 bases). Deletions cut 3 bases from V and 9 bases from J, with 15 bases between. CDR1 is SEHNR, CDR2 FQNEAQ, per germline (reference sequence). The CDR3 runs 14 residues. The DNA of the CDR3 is TGTGCCAGCAGCTTCAGGGTTGGATTCGGTGAGCAGTTCTTC. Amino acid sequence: CASSFRVGFGEQFF.

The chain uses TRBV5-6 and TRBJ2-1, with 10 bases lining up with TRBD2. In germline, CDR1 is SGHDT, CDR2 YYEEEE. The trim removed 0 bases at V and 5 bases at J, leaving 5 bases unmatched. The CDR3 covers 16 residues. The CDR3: CASSLVRTSGNNEQFF. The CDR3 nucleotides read TGTGCCAGCAGCTTGGTCCGGACTAGCGGCAACAATGAGCAGTTCTTC.

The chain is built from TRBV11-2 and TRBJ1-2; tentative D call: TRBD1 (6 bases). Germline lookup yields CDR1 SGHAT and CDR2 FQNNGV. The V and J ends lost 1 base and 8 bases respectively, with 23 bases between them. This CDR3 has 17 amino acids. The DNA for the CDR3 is TGTGCCAGCAGCTTAGTGGCAGGGACACCTTCGGACGGGGGCTACACCTTC. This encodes CASSLVAGTPSDGGYTF.

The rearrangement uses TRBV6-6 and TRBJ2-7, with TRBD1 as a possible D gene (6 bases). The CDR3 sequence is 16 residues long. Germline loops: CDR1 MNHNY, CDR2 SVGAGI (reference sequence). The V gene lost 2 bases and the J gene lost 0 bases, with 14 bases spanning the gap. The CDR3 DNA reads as TGTGCCAGCAGTTACCGGACAGTACCCAGCTCCTACGAGCAGTACTTC. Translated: CASSYRTVPSSYEQYF.

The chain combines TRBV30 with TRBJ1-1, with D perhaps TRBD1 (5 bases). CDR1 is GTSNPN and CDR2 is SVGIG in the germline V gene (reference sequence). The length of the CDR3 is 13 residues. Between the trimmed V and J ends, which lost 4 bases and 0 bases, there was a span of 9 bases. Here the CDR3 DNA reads TGTGCCTGGACAGGGAACATGAACACTGAAGCTTTCTTT. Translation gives CAWTGNMNTEAFF.